These T cell receptor beta chains were read from a single sample in a study of a mutant IDH1 vaccine in newly diagnosed glioma. The data were produced by immunoSEQ multiplex PCR, yet TCRdb's version contains in-frame clones alone and is incomplete. The data show some 60,000 clones, approximately 84% seen once. Their specific antigens are unknown. Sequenced material: PBMCs, taken from a glioma patient whose treatment included an IDH1 peptide vaccine. These TCRs come from a man between 25 and 39 years old with glioma. CDR3s leave out the opening cysteine and the closing phenylalanine or tryptophan.

v_call	j_call	cdr3_aa
TRBV19	TRBJ1-2	ASSPSVGHNYGYT
TRBV2	TRBJ1-2	ASSRNRQYNYGYT
TRBV7-2	TRBJ2-7	ASTPDRASYEQY
TRBV7-2	TRBJ1-1	ASSLYGGDTEAF
TRBV28	TRBJ1-3	ASKITGTGQPTIY
TRBV10-3	TRBJ2-7	ATGTGAYEQY
TRBV10-3	TRBJ2-5	AISDAPGLAVQETQY
TRBV5-1	TRBJ2-7	ASSSTGLRSYEQY
TRBV29-1	TRBJ2-7	SVSGLQGVDGYEQY
TRBV19	TRBJ2-3	ASTPPWEDTQY
TRBV11-2	TRBJ2-1	ASSSRTQGIYNEQF
TRBV6-1	TRBJ1-2	ASREGQGIYGYT
TRBV5-1	TRBJ1-5	ASSLNGAGSQPQH
TRBV11-2	TRBJ1-6	ASSLRGRDNSPLH
TRBV5-1	TRBJ1-4	ASSPGQRNEKLF
TRBV5-1	TRBJ2-1	ASSLQTSSSYNEQF
TRBV28	TRBJ1-4	ASSFNRWTEKLF
TRBV7-9	TRBJ1-4	ASSSSDRGHFFNEKLF
TRBV15	.	ATSRDLAGGREYEQY
TRBV4-3	TRBJ2-2	ASSPQTGTNTGELF
TRBV10-1	TRBJ1-3	ASSESFRACSGNTIY
TRBV29-1	TRBJ2-7	SVLSGQGNEQY
TRBV10-3	TRBJ1-2	AISESGKDGYT
TRBV6-5	TRBJ1-4	ASSNPGEKLF
TRBV27	TRBJ1-5	ASSFSAGESNQPQH
TRBV18	TRBJ2-1	ASSPMGLAGYNEQF
TRBV6-1	TRBJ1-4	ASSINVAVNEKLF
TRBV27	TRBJ2-7	ASSLSGAYEQY
TRBV27	TRBJ2-4	ANQSLDRGLRYGAKNIQY
TRBV2	TRBJ1-1	ASSSETGNTEAF
TRBV4-1	TRBJ1-4	ASSAGTGHNEKLF
TRBV30	TRBJ2-7	AWNLGLGDSYEQY
TRBV5-5	TRBJ1-5	ASSPEDRGQPQH
TRBV29-1	TRBJ2-5	STGTGMGTQY
TRBV18	TRBJ2-3	ASSRPTGGTDTQY
TRBV7-8	TRBJ1-3	ASRRGSEFSGNTIY
TRBV18	TRBJ1-1	ASSPPTGGDTEAF
TRBV5-1	TRBJ2-3	ASSLGLAGTAHTQY
TRBV6-1	TRBJ1-2	ASSEAGQGINYGYT
TRBV9	TRBJ2-5	ASSSHSLGETQY
TRBV7-8	TRBJ2-1	ASSLESSYNEQF
TRBV15	TRBJ1-5	ATSRDGTGGQPQH
TRBV19	TRBJ2-1	ASSIVLWGEQF
TRBV6-6	TRBJ1-2	ASRPGQDYGYT
TRBV18	TRBJ2-3	ASSPRTTDTQY
TRBV7-4	TRBJ2-6	ASSHRSQSRANVLT
TRBV27	TRBJ2-3	ASSQWTYSTDTQY
TRBV7-8	TRBJ2-3	ASSTGLAGENTQY
TRBV5-6	TRBJ2-4	ASSSLQGIAKNIQY
TRBV5-1	TRBJ2-2	ASSAGLVNTGELF